These T cell receptor beta chains were read from a single sample in a study of cytomegalovirus exposure and HLA in healthy donors. This table comes from immunoSEQ multiplex PCR, and its TCRdb copy is limited to in-frame clones, with some not included. This table holds around 91,000 clones, 65% to 85% found once. The sample consisted of PBMCs. The receptors were gathered from a man younger than 30 in good health and CMV-seronegative. The CDR3 runs from the conserved cysteine through the conserved F or W. D genes are given only for firm matches. Clone size appears in some rows only: once, few, many, or a class for an expanded clone.

TRBV29-1	TRBD2	once	TRBJ2-1	TGCAGCGTTGAAGATTTCGGACTAGGAGCGGGAGGGCTAGGGGAGCAGTTCTTC	CSVEDFGLGAGGLGEQFF
TRBV6-6	NA	once	TRBJ2-1	TGTGCCAGCAGAATAGCGGAAAGCTCCTACAATGAGCAGTTCTTC	CASRIAESSYNEQFF
TRBV5-6	TRBD1	few	TRBJ2-6	TGTGCCAGCAGCCATAAGACAGGGGTTTTTTTGGGAGGGGCCAACGTCCTGACTTTC	CASSHKTGVFLGGANVLTF
TRBV28	NA	NA	TRBJ1-1	TGTGCCAGCAGCCTAGGGAACACTGAAGCTTTCTTT	CASSLGNTEAFF
TRBV29-1	NA	NA	TRBJ1-1	TGCAGCGTTGAAGGCAGCCTCATGAGGGTGTCCTGGGAAGCTTTCTTT	CSVEGSLMRVSWEAFF
TRBV19	NA	NA	TRBJ1-1	TGTGCCAGTAGTCCGCCGACAGAGAACACTGAAGCTTTCTTT	CASSPPTENTEAFF
TRBV30	NA	NA	TRBJ1-3	TGTGCCTGGAGGGCAGGATCGCGCTCGAGAAACACCATATATTTT	CAWRAGSRSRNTIYF
TRBV7-2	TRBD1	NA	TRBJ2-2	TGTGCCAGCAGCTTAAACCCCTCGGGGACCCACAGGGGCACCGGGGAGCTGTTTTTT	CASSLNPSGTHRGTGELFF
TRBV5-8	TRBD2	once	TRBJ2-3	TGTGCCAACCATCGGGGGCTAGCGGGAGGTACAGATACGCAGTATTTT	CANHRGLAGGTDTQYF
TRBV27	NA	NA	TRBJ2-1	TGTGCCAGCAGTTTATTTCGGGGGAGCTCCTACAATGAGCAGTTCTTC	CASSLFRGSSYNEQFF
TRBV27	TRBD2	NA	TRBJ2-5	TGTGCCAGCAGTTTGGGAGGGGTGAGCAACCCAGGAGAGACCCAGTACTTC	CASSLGGVSNPGETQYF
TRBV5-6	TRBD1	NA	TRBJ1-1	TGTGCCAGCAGCCGGGACAGGGGGACTCTACCCTCTGAAGCTTTCTTT	CASSRDRGTLPSEAFF
TRBV19	NA	NA	TRBJ2-7	TGTGCCAGTAGTATAAGAGGCGACGCGGGCTACGAGCAGTACTTC	CASSIRGDAGYEQYF
TRBV27	TRBD2	few	TRBJ2-3	TGTGCCAGCAGTTCCTGGGAGGGATACACAGATACGCAGTATTTT	CASSSWEGYTDTQYF
TRBV28	TRBD1	NA	TRBJ1-5	TGTGCCACTCAAAGCGGACAGGGGGTTTATCAGCCCCAGCATTTT	CATQSGQGVYQPQHF
TRBV11-2	NA	NA	TRBJ1-3	TGTGCCAGCAGCTTAGATGCAGGGTTCGGAAACACCATATATTTT	CASSLDAGFGNTIYF
TRBV9	NA	NA	TRBJ2-1	TGTGCCAGCAGCACCCTAGGGAGCCACAATGAGCAGTTCTTC	CASSTLGSHNEQFF
TRBV30	TRBD1	once	TRBJ2-1	TGTGCCTGGACGGCAGGGGGCTCCTACAATGAGCAGTTCTTC	CAWTAGGSYNEQFF
TRBV19	NA	NA	TRBJ2-7	TGTGCCAGTAGTGCCCAGGGGGGACAATGGTGGGCCTACGAGCAGTACTTC	CASSAQGGQWWAYEQYF
TRBV5-1	NA	NA	TRBJ1-1	TGCGCCAGCAGCCTCGGGGGTAACACTGAAGCTTTCTTT	CASSLGGNTEAFF
TRBV4-1	NA	once	TRBJ2-5	TGCGCCAGCAGCCATGTAAGGAGAGAGACCCAGTACTTC	CASSHVRRETQYF
TRBV15	TRBD1	NA	TRBJ1-2	TGTGCCACCAGCAGAGACTTAAGGGACAGGGTCGGAGATGGCTACACCTTC	CATSRDLRDRVGDGYTF
TRBV5-4	NA	few	TRBJ1-2	TGTGCCAGCAGCGTGGCAATCAATAACTATGGCTACACCTTC	CASSVAINNYGYTF
TRBV5-1	NA	NA	TRBJ1-4	TGCGCCAGCAGCCCCCGGAGGGGTAATGAAAAACTGTTTTTT	CASSPRRGNEKLFF
TRBV2	TRBD1	once	TRBJ1-2	TGTGCCAGCAGAGCCGGACAGGGTAACTATGGCTACACCTTC	CASRAGQGNYGYTF
TRBV19	TRBD1	few	TRBJ1-2	TGTGCCACCCTCTTCGGGGGACAGCCAAACTATGGCTACACCTTC	CATLFGGQPNYGYTF
TRBV29-1	NA	once	TRBJ1-1	TGCAGCGTTGACGGGGGGAACACTGAAGCTTTCTTT	CSVDGGNTEAFF
TRBV25-1	TRBD2	once	TRBJ2-7	TGTGCCAGCAGTGCAGCGGGAGTAGCCTACGAGCAGTACTTC	CASSAAGVAYEQYF
TRBV5-1	NA	NA	TRBJ2-1	TGCGCCAGCAGCTTGTCAGGCTCTTTATACAATGAGCAGTTCTTC	CASSLSGSLYNEQFF
TRBV27	TRBD1	NA	TRBJ2-7	TGTGCCAGCAGTTTATCCTCCGGGACAGGCACCTACGAGCAGTACTTC	CASSLSSGTGTYEQYF
TRBV5-6	TRBD1	NA	TRBJ1-2	TGTGCCAGCAGCTTGGAAGGGACAGGGACCTTTTTATATGGCTACACCTTC	CASSLEGTGTFLYGYTF
TRBV5-1	TRBD1	NA	TRBJ1-1	TGCGCCAGCAGCTCAAGGGGACAGGCGAACACTGAAGCTTTCTTT	CASSSRGQANTEAFF
TRBV6-5	TRBD1	NA	TRBJ1-1	TGTGCCAGCAGCGACGGGACAGGACCAAAAGCTTTCTTT	CASSDGTGPKAFF
TRBV27	TRBD2	NA	TRBJ2-1	TGTGCCAGCAGCTCCGGTGTGGGGGGCGGGAGGGCCGGGGAGCAGTTCTTC	CASSSGVGGGRAGEQFF
TRBV4-3	NA	NA	TRBJ1-2	TGCGCCAGCAGCCGATTCGACAGAGGAGGCTACACCTTC	CASSRFDRGGYTF
TRBV30	NA	NA	TRBJ2-2	TGTGCCTGGAGTGCACGTGCCGGTGGGAGAGTTGCCGGGGAGCTGTTTTTT	CAWSARAGGRVAGELFF
TRBV29-1	TRBD2	NA	TRBJ2-3	TGCAGCGTTGAGCGACGGGAGGATGGAGATACGCAGTATTTT	CSVERREDGDTQYF
TRBV2	NA	NA	TRBJ1-1	TGTGCCAGCAGGGGGCAGGGCCAAAGCAGGACTGAAGCTTTCTTT	CASRGQGQSRTEAFF
TRBV18	TRBD1	NA	TRBJ2-7	TGTGCCAGCTCATCCAAGCAGACAGGGTCGGTCGAGCAGTACTTC	CASSSKQTGSVEQYF
TRBV19	NA	NA	TRBJ2-2	TGTGCCAGTAGTATCCTGGCAGGGGTCACCGGGGAGCTGTTTTTT	CASSILAGVTGELFF
TRBV5-4	TRBD1	NA	TRBJ2-5	TGTGCCAGCAGCCTCCCCGGGACAGGGGCAGAGACCCAGTACTTC	CASSLPGTGAETQYF
TRBV6-6	NA	NA	TRBJ2-1	TGTGCCAGCAGGCGGGATCTGGATGAGCAGTTCTTC	CASRRDLDEQFF
TRBV18	TRBD2	NA	TRBJ2-3	TGTGCCAGCTCACCACGCAGCGGGACCGGCACAGATACGCAGTATTTT	CASSPRSGTGTDTQYF
TRBV27	TRBD2	NA	TRBJ2-7	TGTGCCAGCAGTTTACGAAATAGCGGGAGTGCCTCCCACGAGCAGTACTTC	CASSLRNSGSASHEQYF
TRBV28	TRBD2	NA	TRBJ2-3	TGTGCCAGCAGCGGAGCGGGAGCGGGAGATACGCAGTATTTT	CASSGAGAGDTQYF